A single sample gave rise to the 31 T cell receptor beta chains below, sequenced in a study of blood T cells in healthy people across ages. Next came a second PCR, run for roughly 6 to 11 cycles, which used a sample-barcoded 5' primer along with a J-beta primer mix. TCRdb re-called the 5' RACE reads through MiXCR, storing one row per CDR3 protein. This sample carries about 570,000 distinct CDR3 sequences, 27% of them seen once, and the ten largest clones take less than 20%. The sequenced material came from blood. The receptors shown here come from a woman aged 70-85 years in good health.

This clonotype was seen a single time. V is TRBV24-1 and J is TRBJ2-1; 12 nucleotides match TRBD2. Germline CDR1 is KGHDR and CDR2 is SFDVKD. The CDR3 has 18 amino acids. Germline trimming cut 4 bases from V and 0 bases from J; bases unmatched to any gene: 6. CDR3 sequence: CATSEASGGESSYNEQFF. The CDR3 DNA reads as TGTGCCACCAGTGAGGCTAGCGGGGGGGAAAGCTCCTACAATGAGCAGTTCTTC.

The gene calls are TRBV6-2 or TRBV6-3 and TRBJ2-7, with TRBD2 identical over 12 bases. The CDR3 loop spans 14 amino acids. J lost 1 base, V lost 6 bases, and 1 base had no gene match. Germline V gives CDR1 MNHEY, CDR2 SVGEGT. The CDR3 DNA sequence: TGTGCCAGCAGGACTAGCGGGGGATCCTACGAGCAGTACTTC. The encoded protein is CASRTSGGSYEQYF.

This clonotype was detected many times. The genes are TRBV20-1 and TRBJ2-5; perhaps TRBD2 as D (5 bases). Germline CDR1 reads DFQATT; CDR2 reads SNEGSKA (reference sequence). Trimming left V 5 bases short and J 1 base short, with 8 bases between. The CDR3 is 12 amino acids. The chain's CDR3 is CSAGLVQETQYF. DNA of the CDR3: TGCAGTGCTGGACTGGTCCAAGAGACCCAGTACTTC.

This chain links TRBV5-1 with TRBJ2-5; 12 nucleotides agree with TRBD2. J gave up 2 bases and V 2 bases, and 4 bases lay outside the gene matches. CDR1 SGHRS and CDR2 YFSETQ come from the germline V gene. There are 16 residues in the CDR3. The CDR3 sequence: CASSFRTSGAQETQYF. The DNA of the CDR3 is TGCGCCAGCAGCTTTCGGACTAGCGGGGCACAAGAGACCCAGTACTTC. The whole variable domain, filled in from reference TRBV5-1 and TRBJ2-5, reads KAGVTQTPRYLIKTRGQQVTLSCSPISGHRSVSWYQQTPGQGLQFLFEYFSETQRNKGNFPGRFSGRQFSNSRSEMNVSTLELGDSALYLCASSFRTSGAQETQYFGPGTRLLVL.

The chain couples TRBV20-1 to TRBJ1-2; no firm D call. V was pared by 0 bases and J by 6 bases, with 17 bases between. Germline V gene data show CDR1 as DFQATT and CDR2 as SNEGSKA (reference sequence). The CDR3 sequence is 15 residues long. The CDR3 DNA is TGCAGTGCTAGAGATTTCGTGGGCCGGATGAATGGCTACACCTTC. Its translation is CSARDFVGRMNGYTF.

This clonotype was found once. It may be a read error: a sequence one base away is much more abundant. The V and J genes are TRBV29-1 and TRBJ2-3; D unresolved. CDR1 is SQVTM and CDR2 is ANQGSEA in the germline V gene. With 1 base removed from V and 2 bases from J, the gap between germline ends came to 4 bases. This CDR3 region has 12 residues. The CDR3 bases are TGCAGCGTTGAAGTGGACACAGATACGCAGTATTTT. The encoded protein is CSVEVDTDTQYF.

The chain has TRBV11-1 and TRBJ2-1; a possible D gene is TRBD1 (6 bases). This CDR3 has 14 residues. V was shortened by 5 bases and J by 7 bases, with 15 bases between the two germline ends. Germline-derived CDR1 and CDR2 are SGHAT and FQDESV (reference sequence). Here the CDR3 reads CASSPRWGPNEQFF. In nucleotides, the CDR3 is TGTGCCAGCAGCCCACGCTGGGGGCCGAATGAGCAGTTCTTC.

The chain is built from TRBV6-2 or TRBV6-3 and TRBJ1-3; no firm D call. CDR1 MNHEY and CDR2 SVGEGT come from the germline V gene. Trimming shortened V by 2 bases and J by 4 bases, and 6 bases separated the two germline ends. The CDR3 spans 13 residues. CDR3 region: CASSYGRGNTIYF. The CDR3 bases are TGTGCCAGCAGTTACGGCAGAGGAAACACCATATATTTT.

This clonotype has only a few counts. The chain links TRBV7-9 to TRBJ1-4; D is ambiguous. CDR3 length equals 15 residues. The germline V and J ends were trimmed by 9 bases and 4 bases, with 18 bases remaining between them. CDR1 and CDR2 from the germline V gene are SEHNR and FQNEAQ (reference sequence). The CDR3 DNA sequence: TGTGCCAGTAGCCGCCAAAATAGCGGTAATGAAAAACTGTTTTTT. Translated: CASSRQNSGNEKLFF. Supplemented by reference TRBV7-9 and TRBJ1-4, the full variable domain reads DTGVSQNPRHKITKRGQNVTFRCDPISEHNRLYWYRQTLGQGPEFLTYFQNEAQLEKSRLLSDRFSAERPKGSFSTLEIQRTEQGDSAMYLCASSRQNSGNEKLFFGSGTQLSVL.

The chain combines TRBV7-2 with TRBJ2-1; 15 nucleotides align to TRBD2. The germline V gene has CDR1 SGHTA and CDR2 FQGNSA. This CDR3 region has 15 residues. With 6 bases clipped from V and 9 bases from J, the junction kept 6 bases outside the gene matches. The CDR3 sequence is CASSPGLAGGIEQFF. In nucleotides, the CDR3 is TGTGCCAGCAGTCCGGGACTAGCGGGGGGTATTGAGCAGTTCTTC.

In this sample, this clonotype turned up a few times. The J gene is TRBJ2-5, the V gene TRBV24-1; no clear D gene. The CDR3 has 12 residues. The germline V gene has CDR1 KGHDR and CDR2 SFDVKD. V was clipped by 9 bases and J by 5 bases, with 12 bases between them. The CDR3 loop is CATGTDVETQYF. CDR3 in DNA: TGTGCCACCGGTACGGACGTGGAGACCCAGTACTTC.

V and J are TRBV12-3 or TRBV12-4 and TRBJ1-2, with TRBD1 identical over 11 bases. The V and J ends lost 6 bases and 2 bases, in that order; junction bases with no gene match: 5. The CDR3 runs 15 residues. CDR3 protein: CASRTGTGGNYGYTF. The CDR3 bases are TGTGCCAGCAGGACCGGGACAGGGGGAAACTATGGCTACACCTTC.

This clonotype came up a few times. This chain links TRBV5-1 with TRBJ1-3; D perhaps matches TRBD1 (6 bases). Trimming took 4 bases from V and 4 from J, leaving 12 bases between them. This CDR3 contains 14 residues. Per the germline V gene, CDR1 is SGHRS and CDR2 is YFSETQ. CDR3 nucleotide sequence: TGCGCCAGCAGCCAAGGGACATTCGGAAACACCATATATTTT. Translated, it gives CASSQGTFGNTIYF.

The rearrangement uses TRBV5-6 and TRBJ2-1; 7 bases map to TRBD1. The CDR3 contains 16 residues. The V gene end was trimmed by 3 bases and the J gene end by 7 bases; junction bases not matched to a gene: 13. Germline V gene data show CDR1 as SGHDT and CDR2 as YYEEEE. Here the CDR3 DNA reads TGTGCCAGCAGCTCCGAAGACAGGGTGTGGGGGAATGAGCAGTTCTTC. It specifies CASSSEDRVWGNEQFF. The complete variable domain, with remaining parts taken from reference TRBV5-6 and TRBJ2-1, reads DAGVTQSPTHLIKTRGQQVTLRCSPKSGHDTVSWYQQALGQGPQFIFQYYEEEERQRGNFPDRFSGHQFPNYSSELNVNALLLGDSALYLCASSSEDRVWGNEQFFGPGTRLTVL.

This clonotype has a handful of counts. The chain is built from TRBV4-1 and TRBJ2-6; D unresolved. Germline V gives CDR1 MGHRA, CDR2 YSYEKL. The CDR3 spans 16 residues. V lost 4 bases and J 0 bases, leaving 10 bases between the germline ends. The CDR3, as DNA: TGCGCCAGCAGCCGCACCCAGAGCTCTGGGGCCAACGTCCTGACTTTC. Protein sequence: CASSRTQSSGANVLTF.

To note about this clonotype: A read error may produce the germline difference seen at one junction end. The chain combines TRBV11-2 with TRBJ1-4, with D perhaps TRBD1 (5 bases). Germline V gene sequence: CDR1 SGHAT, CDR2 FQNNGV. The CDR3 is made up of 16 amino acids. CDR3 loop: CASSSMGGVTNEKLFF. CDR3 sequence (DNA): TGTGCCAGCAGCTCAATGGGGGGGGTAACTAACGAAAAACTGTTTTTT. Supplemented by reference TRBV11-2 and TRBJ1-4, the full variable domain reads EAGVAQSPRYKIIEKRQSVAFWCNPISGHATLYWYQQILGQGPKLLIQFQNNGVVDDSQLPKDRFSAERLKGVDSTLKIQPAKLEDSAVYLCASSSMGGVTNEKLFFGSGTQLSVL.

J is TRBJ2-5 and V is TRBV6-6; D unresolved. The CDR3 loop spans 15 amino acids. Per the germline V gene, CDR1 is MNHNY and CDR2 is SVGAGI (reference sequence). The germline V and J ends were trimmed by 0 bases and 2 bases, with 10 bases remaining between them. The CDR3, as DNA: TGTGCCAGCAGTTACTCGATTCAGGATCAAGAGACCCAGTACTTC. It yields the protein CASSYSIQDQETQYF.

This clonotype has just one count. This chain uses TRBV20-1 with TRBJ2-3; no clear D. CDR3 length equals 13 residues. V was pared by 5 bases and J by 2 bases, with 11 bases between. Germline-derived CDR1 and CDR2 are DFQATT and SNEGSKA (reference sequence). Here the CDR3 reads CSAPLKNTDTQYF. In nucleotides, the CDR3 is TGCAGTGCTCCACTAAAAAACACAGATACGCAGTATTTT.

The V and J genes are TRBV6-4 and TRBJ1-5, with 8 bases identical to TRBD1. Germline trimming cut 3 bases from V and 7 bases from J; bases unmatched to any gene: 14. The CDR3 is made up of 17 amino acids. Looked up from germline, CDR1 is MRHNA and CDR2 is SNTAGT. This CDR3 reads CASSETTGARSGQPQHF. The CDR3 DNA is TGTGCCAGCAGTGAGACGACAGGGGCCAGGTCGGGACAGCCCCAGCATTTT.

V is TRBV7-2 and J is TRBJ1-4, with D possibly TRBD1 on 6 matching bases. The length of the CDR3 is 15 residues. The ends were cut back, 1 base at V and 8 bases at J, with 14 bases in the middle. The germline gives CDR1 SGHTA, CDR2 FQGNSA. The CDR3 nucleotides read TGTGCCAGCAGCTTAGTCGGGGGGGGCAGCGAAAAACTGTTTTTT. Protein product: CASSLVGGGSEKLFF.

This sequence joins TRBV18 and TRBJ2-1; D gene unclear. The germline CDR1 and CDR2 sequences are KGHSH and LQKENI. The CDR3 sequence is 12 residues long. The ends were cut back, 3 bases at V and 7 bases at J, with 7 bases in the middle. CDR3 region: CASSPKTNEQFF. CDR3 nucleotides: TGTGCCAGCTCACCCAAGACGAATGAGCAGTTCTTC. Full variable domain (outside the CDR3, taken from reference TRBV18 and TRBJ2-1): NAGVMQNPRHLVRRRGQEARLRCSPMKGHSHVYWYRQLPEEGLKFMVYLQKENIIDESGMPKERFSAEFPKEGPSILRIQQVVRGDSAAYFCASSPKTNEQFFGPGTRLTVL.

The gene calls are TRBV7-9 and TRBJ2-5; D may be TRBD2 (6 bases). Looked up from germline, CDR1 is SEHNR and CDR2 is FQNEAQ (reference sequence). CDR3 length equals 14 residues. Trimming removed 11 bases at V and 0 bases at J, with 16 bases between. CDR3 bases: TGTGCCCTGGTGCGGGGATCGTACCAAGAGACCCAGTACTTC. This translates into CALVRGSYQETQYF.

The V gene is TRBV11-2, the J gene TRBJ1-4; D perhaps matches TRBD1 (5 bases). V was cut by 4 bases and J by 8 bases, with 11 bases left in between. The CDR3 sequence is 13 residues long. The V gene's germline CDR1 is SGHAT and CDR2 FQNNGV. CDR3 amino acids: CASSSQGWEKLFF. In DNA form, the CDR3 reads TGTGCCAGCAGCTCTCAGGGTTGGGAAAAACTGTTTTTT.

This chain joins TRBV7-2 and TRBJ2-5; D possibly matches TRBD1 or TRBD2 (5 bases each). CDR1 SGHTA and CDR2 FQGNSA come from the germline V gene. Trimming removed 1 base from V and 2 bases from J, with 14 bases in between. The CDR3 is 16 residues long. CDR3 sequence reads: CASSLVGTTPQETQYF. The CDR3 bases are TGTGCCAGCAGCTTAGTGGGGACCACTCCTCAAGAGACCCAGTACTTC.

This clonotype was recorded a few times. The chain couples TRBV6-1 to TRBJ1-2; TRBD1 agrees at 8 bases. Germline assignment: CDR1 MNHNS and CDR2 SASEGT. J lost 3 bases, V lost 6 bases, and 6 bases had no gene match. The CDR3 totals 14 residues. In nucleotides, the CDR3 is TGTGCCAGCAGCCTCCAGACAGGGGACTATGGCTACACCTTC. Encoded protein: CASSLQTGDYGYTF.

V is TRBV7-2 and J is TRBJ1-4, with TRBD1 identical over 8 bases. The CDR3 is made up of 16 amino acids. With 4 bases clipped from V and 2 bases from J, the junction kept 6 bases outside the gene matches. Germline V gene lookup returns CDR1 SGHTA and CDR2 FQGNSA. The CDR3 protein is CASSSQGARTNEKLFF. The CDR3 DNA sequence: TGTGCCAGCAGCTCGCAGGGGGCGAGGACTAATGAAAAACTGTTTTTT.

The rearrangement joins TRBV5-1 to TRBJ1-4; 8 positions agree with TRBD1. CDR3 length: 15 residues. Germline CDR1 SGHRS, CDR2 YFSETQ. J lost 5 bases, V lost 1 base, and 4 bases had no gene match. DNA of the CDR3: TGCGCCAGCAGCTTGATGGGGACAGGAAATGAAAAACTGTTTTTT. Protein product: CASSLMGTGNEKLFF.

This clonotype showed up just a few times. CDR3 sequence reads: CASSLGTGANSPLHF. CDR3 in DNA: TGCGCCAGCAGCCTCGGGACAGGGGCGAATTCACCCCTCCACTTT. The chain carries TRBV5-1 and TRBJ1-6; 10 nucleotides agree with TRBD1. Looked up from germline, CDR1 is SGHRS and CDR2 is YFSETQ. This CDR3 is built from 15 residues. The ends lost 4 bases at V and 7 bases at J; junction bases unmatched: 5. The full variable domain, rest sourced from reference TRBV5-1 and TRBJ1-6, is KAGVTQTPRYLIKTRGQQVTLSCSPISGHRSVSWYQQTPGQGLQFLFEYFSETQRNKGNFPGRFSGRQFSNSRSEMNVSTLELGDSALYLCASSLGTGANSPLHFGNGTRLTVT.

This clonotype was observed a handful of times. V gene TRBV15 combines with J gene TRBJ2-2, with D perhaps TRBD1 or TRBD2 (5 bases each). CDR1 LNHNV and CDR2 YYDKDF come from the germline V gene (reference sequence). The CDR3 extends over 16 amino acids. V gave up 0 bases and J gave up 0 bases, with 8 bases separating them. CDR3 loop: CATSREGVSNTGELFF. Here the CDR3 DNA reads TGTGCCACCAGCAGAGAGGGGGTTTCGAACACCGGGGAGCTGTTTTTT. Full variable domain (missing parts from reference TRBV15 and TRBJ2-2): DAMVIQNPRYQVTQFGKPVTLSCSQTLNHNVMYWYQQKSSQAPKLLFHYYDKDFNNEADTPDNFQSRRPNTSFCFLDIRSPGLGDTAMYLCATSREGVSNTGELFFGEGSRLTVL.

The V gene is TRBV18, the J gene TRBJ1-5; TRBD1 aligns across 9 bases. V was clipped by 2 bases and J by 3 bases; unmatched bases: 2. Germline V gives CDR1 KGHSH, CDR2 LQKENI. This CDR3 is built from 15 residues. The CDR3 sequence is CASSPGTGINQPQHF. For the CDR3, the DNA is TGTGCCAGCTCACCAGGGACAGGGATCAATCAGCCCCAGCATTTT.

CDR3 protein: CASSPQDGSYEQYF. CDR3 sequence (DNA): TGTGCCAGTAGTCCCCAGGACGGATCCTACGAGCAGTACTTC. The rearrangement joins TRBV27 to TRBJ2-7; no clear D. Per germline, CDR1 MNHEY and CDR2 SMNVEV (reference sequence). V lost 9 bases and J lost 1, with 16 bases in between. This CDR3 spans 14 amino acids.